The present TCR beta chain was sequenced within a study of T-cell reconstitution after alpha-beta-depleted transplantation in children. Germline V gene sequence: CDR1 LNHDA, CDR2 SQIVND (reference sequence). This CDR3 has 16 amino acids. V was clipped by 8 bases and J by 2 bases, with 20 bases between them. Preparation of the TCRbeta library used unique molecular identifiers. Via MiXCR, TCRdb re-called the PCR reads, giving one row per CDR3 protein. The sample has about 980,000 distinct CDR3 sequences; about 29% are singletons. Sequencing was performed on PBMCs, mostly from graft donor cells, taken 360 days after TCRalphabeta/CD19-depleted stem cell transplant. V usage is TRBV19 and J usage is TRBJ2-3; D gene ambiguous. The source of this sequence is a boy under two years old who had a stem cell transplant for SCID, so the T cells may come from the graft donor. The CDR3 nucleotides are TGTGCCAGTTCCTCACAAGGGCCGGAGCCCACAGATACGCAGTATTTT. It specifies CASSSQGPEPTDTQYF.